A selection of T cell receptor beta chains follows, all from one sample in a study of T cells after yellow fever vaccination. From the 5' RACE reads, TCRdb called clonotypes with MiXCR, one entry per CDR3 protein. Of hundreds of thousands of distinct CDR3 sequences listed, 13% are singletons. The material was PBMCs, obtained on the day of the yellow fever booster vaccination. The receptors shown here come from a man aged 25-45 years who received the YFV17D yellow fever vaccine. Each CDR3 is given with its conserved first and last residue. The D gene is left open where the match is weak. Some rows have no size entry. The others give once, few or many, or a class for an expanded clone.

D: TRBD2
size: few
V: TRBV29-1
J: TRBJ2-1
CDR3: CSVEASGPFGEQFF
DNA: TGCAGCGTTGAGGCTAGCGGCCCTTTTGGTGAGCAGTTCTTC

D: TRBD2
size: few
V: TRBV11-1
J: TRBJ2-7
CDR3: CASTVWGLAGGRLYEQYF
DNA: TGTGCCAGCACCGTCTGGGGACTAGCGGGAGGAAGGCTCTACGAGCAGTACTTC

D: TRBD1
size: .
V: TRBV28
J: TRBJ1-6
CDR3: CASSLSYRGRGSPLHF
DNA: TGTGCCAGCAGTTTATCCTACAGGGGGCGAGGTTCACCCCTCCACTTT

D: .
size: .
V: TRBV5-1
J: TRBJ2-1
CDR3: CASRSLKLPRRMYNEQFF
DNA: TGCGCCAGCAGGTCACTGAAACTACCTCGGAGGATGTACAATGAGCAGTTCTTC

D: .
size: .
V: TRBV2
J: TRBJ2-3
CDR3: CAGRATLSTDTQYF
DNA: TGTGCCGGGCGGGCTACCCTAAGCACAGATACGCAGTATTTT

D: TRBD2
size: .
V: TRBV18
J: TRBJ2-1
CDR3: CASSQILAGGGNEQFF
DNA: TGTGCCAGCTCACAGATCTTAGCGGGAGGAGGCAATGAGCAGTTCTTC

D: TRBD2
size: .
V: TRBV19
J: TRBJ2-1
CDR3: CASERASGLYNEQFF
DNA: TGTGCCAGTGAACGGGCTAGCGGACTTTACAATGAGCAGTTCTTC

D: TRBD2
size: few
V: TRBV30
J: TRBJ2-1
CDR3: CAYNSGSSYNEQFF
DNA: TGTGCCTACAACAGCGGGAGCTCCTACAATGAGCAGTTCTTC

D: .
size: .
V: TRBV24-1
J: TRBJ2-2
CDR3: CATRSFGTGELFF
DNA: TGTGCCACCAGAAGCTTCGGGACCGGGGAGCTGTTTTTT

D: .
size: .
V: TRBV29-1
J: TRBJ1-3
CDR3: CSVVGISSGNTIYF
DNA: TGCAGCGTTGTCGGCATCTCCTCTGGAAACACCATATATTTT

D: .
size: .
V: TRBV20-1
J: TRBJ2-6
CDR3: CSANEAGANVLTF
DNA: TGCAGTGCTAACGAGGCTGGGGCCAACGTCCTGACTTTC

D: TRBD1
size: .
V: TRBV20-1
J: TRBJ2-3
CDR3: CSATDRGSTDTQYF
DNA: TGCAGTGCTACGGACAGGGGGAGCACAGATACGCAGTATTTT